The source of this T cell receptor beta chain is a study of response to subunit inactivated influenza vaccine. Regarding this clonotype: Its antigen remains unidentified.

Trimming shortened V by 6 bases and J by 5 bases, and 16 bases separated the two germline ends. CDR3 length: 13 residues. CDR1 is DFQATT and CDR2 is SNEGSKA in the germline V gene (reference sequence). Study outcomes and limitations: Researchers suggested that each seasonal influenza vaccination recruits few new T cells.

TCRdb ran MiXCR on the RT-PCR reads and lists one entry per CDR3 protein. Of a few hundred thousand distinct CDR3 sequences listed, approximately 14% are singletons. The sequencing used PBMCs from blood, collected 11 to 12 days after vaccination. The TCR was taken from a man between 45 and 60 years old who received an inactivated influenza vaccine. The rearrangement uses TRBV20-1 and TRBJ2-5; tentatively, D is TRBD2 (6 bases). Here the CDR3 reads CSATKASDETQYF. The CDR3 DNA sequence: TGCAGTGCCACGAAGGCTAGCGACGAGACCCAGTACTTC.